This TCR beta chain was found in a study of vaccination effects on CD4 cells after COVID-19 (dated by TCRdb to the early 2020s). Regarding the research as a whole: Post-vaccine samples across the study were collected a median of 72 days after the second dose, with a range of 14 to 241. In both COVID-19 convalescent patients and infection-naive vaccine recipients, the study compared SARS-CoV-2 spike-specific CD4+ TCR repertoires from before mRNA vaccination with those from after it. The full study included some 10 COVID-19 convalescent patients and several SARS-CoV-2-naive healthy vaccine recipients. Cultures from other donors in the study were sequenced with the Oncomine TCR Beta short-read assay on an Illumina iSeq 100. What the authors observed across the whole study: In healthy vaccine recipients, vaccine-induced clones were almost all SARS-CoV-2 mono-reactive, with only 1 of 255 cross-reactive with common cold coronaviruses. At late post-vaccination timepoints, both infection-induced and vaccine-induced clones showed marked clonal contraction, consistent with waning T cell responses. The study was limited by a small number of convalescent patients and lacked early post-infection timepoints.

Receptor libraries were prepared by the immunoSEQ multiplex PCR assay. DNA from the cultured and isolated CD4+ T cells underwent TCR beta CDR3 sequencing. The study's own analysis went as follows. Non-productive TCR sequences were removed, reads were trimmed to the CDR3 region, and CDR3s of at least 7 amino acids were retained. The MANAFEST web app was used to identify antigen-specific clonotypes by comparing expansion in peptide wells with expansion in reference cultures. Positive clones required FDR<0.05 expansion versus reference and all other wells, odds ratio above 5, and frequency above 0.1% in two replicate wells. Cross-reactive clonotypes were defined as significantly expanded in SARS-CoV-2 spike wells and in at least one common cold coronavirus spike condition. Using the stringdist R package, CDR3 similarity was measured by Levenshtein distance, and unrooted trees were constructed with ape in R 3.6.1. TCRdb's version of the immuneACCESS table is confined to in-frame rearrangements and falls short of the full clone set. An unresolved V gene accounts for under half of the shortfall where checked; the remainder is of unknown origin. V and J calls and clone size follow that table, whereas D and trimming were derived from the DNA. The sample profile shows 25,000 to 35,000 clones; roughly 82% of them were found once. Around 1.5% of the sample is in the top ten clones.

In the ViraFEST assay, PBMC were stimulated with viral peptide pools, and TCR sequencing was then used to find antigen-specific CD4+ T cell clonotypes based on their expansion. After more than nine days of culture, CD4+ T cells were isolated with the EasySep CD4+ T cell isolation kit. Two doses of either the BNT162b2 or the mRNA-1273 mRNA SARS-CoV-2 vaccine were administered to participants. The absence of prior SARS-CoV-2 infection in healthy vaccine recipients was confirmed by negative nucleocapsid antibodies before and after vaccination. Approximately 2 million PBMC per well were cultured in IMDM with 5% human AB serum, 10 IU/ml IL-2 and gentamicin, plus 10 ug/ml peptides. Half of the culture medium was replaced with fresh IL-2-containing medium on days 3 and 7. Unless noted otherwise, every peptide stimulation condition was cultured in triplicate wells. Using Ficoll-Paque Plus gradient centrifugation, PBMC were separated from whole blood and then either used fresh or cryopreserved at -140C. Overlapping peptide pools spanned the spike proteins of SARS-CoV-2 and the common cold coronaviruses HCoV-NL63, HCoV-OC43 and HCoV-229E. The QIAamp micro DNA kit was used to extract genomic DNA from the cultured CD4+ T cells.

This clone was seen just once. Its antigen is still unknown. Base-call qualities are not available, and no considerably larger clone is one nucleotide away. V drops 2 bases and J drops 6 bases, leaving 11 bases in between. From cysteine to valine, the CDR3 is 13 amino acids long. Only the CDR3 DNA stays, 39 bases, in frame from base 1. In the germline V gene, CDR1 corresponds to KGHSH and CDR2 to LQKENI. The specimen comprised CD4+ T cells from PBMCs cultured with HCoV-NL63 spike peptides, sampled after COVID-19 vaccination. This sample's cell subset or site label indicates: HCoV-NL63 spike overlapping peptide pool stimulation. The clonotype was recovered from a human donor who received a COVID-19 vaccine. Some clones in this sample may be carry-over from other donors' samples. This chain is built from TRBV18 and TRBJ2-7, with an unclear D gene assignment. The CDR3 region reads CASSPGSSREQYV. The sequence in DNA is TGTGCCAGCTCACCAGGGTCCAGTCGCGAGCAGTACGTC.